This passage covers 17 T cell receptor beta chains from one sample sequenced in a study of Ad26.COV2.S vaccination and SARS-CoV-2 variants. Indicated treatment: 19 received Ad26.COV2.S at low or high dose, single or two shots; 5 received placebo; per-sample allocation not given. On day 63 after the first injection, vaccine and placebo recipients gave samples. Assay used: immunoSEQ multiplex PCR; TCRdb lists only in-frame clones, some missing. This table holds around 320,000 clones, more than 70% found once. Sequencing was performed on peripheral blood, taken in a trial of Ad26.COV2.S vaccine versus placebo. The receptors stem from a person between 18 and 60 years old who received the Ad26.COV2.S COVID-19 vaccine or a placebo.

The CDR3 sequence is CASSLVSDKGRYGYTF. Here the CDR3 DNA reads TGTGCCAGCAGCTTGGTTTCGGACAAGGGACGCTATGGCTACACCTTC. The chain joins TRBV5-6 to TRBJ1-2, with D possibly matching TRBD1 (5 bases). Germline CDR1 reads SGHDT; CDR2 reads YYEEEE. This CDR3 contains 16 residues. Trimming stripped 0 bases from V and 4 bases from J, with 16 bases between.

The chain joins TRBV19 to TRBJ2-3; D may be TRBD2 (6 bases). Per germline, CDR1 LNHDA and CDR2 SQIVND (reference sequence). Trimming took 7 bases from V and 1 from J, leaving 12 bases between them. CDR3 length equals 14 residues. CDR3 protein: CASTRGIRTDTQYF. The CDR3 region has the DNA TGTGCCAGTACTCGGGGGATCCGCACAGATACGCAGTATTTT.

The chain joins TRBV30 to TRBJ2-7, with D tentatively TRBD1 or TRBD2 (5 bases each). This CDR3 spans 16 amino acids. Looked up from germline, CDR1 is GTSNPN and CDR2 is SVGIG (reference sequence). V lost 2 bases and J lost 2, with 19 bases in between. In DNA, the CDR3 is TGTGCCTGGAGTCCTTACCGGGACGGCATTACCTACGAGCAGTACTTC. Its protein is CAWSPYRDGITYEQYF. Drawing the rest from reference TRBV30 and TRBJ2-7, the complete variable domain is SQTIHQWPATLVQPVGSPLSLECTVEGTSNPNLYWYRQAAGRGLQLLFYSVGIGQISSEVPQNLSASRPQDRQFILSSKKLLLSDSGFYLCAWSPYRDGITYEQYFGPGTRLTVT.

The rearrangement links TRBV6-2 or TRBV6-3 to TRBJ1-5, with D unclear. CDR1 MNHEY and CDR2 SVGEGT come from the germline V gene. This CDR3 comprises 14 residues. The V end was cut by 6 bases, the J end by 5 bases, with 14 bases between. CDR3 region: CASSTDLRDQPQHF. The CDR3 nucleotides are TGTGCCAGCAGCACAGATCTACGCGATCAGCCCCAGCATTTT.

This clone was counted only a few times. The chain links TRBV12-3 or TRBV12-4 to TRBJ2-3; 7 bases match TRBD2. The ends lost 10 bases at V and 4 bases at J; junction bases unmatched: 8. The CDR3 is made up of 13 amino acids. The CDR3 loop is CAIRTSSPDTQYF. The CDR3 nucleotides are TGTGCCATCCGGACTAGTAGTCCAGATACGCAGTATTTT.

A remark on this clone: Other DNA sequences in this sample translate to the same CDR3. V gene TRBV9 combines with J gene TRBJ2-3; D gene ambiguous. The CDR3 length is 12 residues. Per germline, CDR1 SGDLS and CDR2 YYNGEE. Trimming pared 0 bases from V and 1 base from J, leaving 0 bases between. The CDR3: CASSVGTDTQYF. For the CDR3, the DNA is TGTGCCAGCAGCGTAGGCACAGATACGCAGTATTTT.

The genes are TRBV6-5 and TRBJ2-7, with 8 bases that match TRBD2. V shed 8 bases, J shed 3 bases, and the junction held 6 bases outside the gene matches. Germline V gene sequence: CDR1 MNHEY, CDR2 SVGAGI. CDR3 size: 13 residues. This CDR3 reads CASGLAGNYEQYF. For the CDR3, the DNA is TGTGCCAGCGGGCTAGCGGGTAACTACGAGCAGTACTTC.

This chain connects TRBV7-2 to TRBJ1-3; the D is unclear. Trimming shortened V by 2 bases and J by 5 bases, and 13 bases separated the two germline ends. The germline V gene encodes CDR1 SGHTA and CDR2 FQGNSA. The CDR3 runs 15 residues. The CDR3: CASSLRAADRNTIYF. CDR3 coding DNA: TGTGCCAGCAGCTTAAGGGCTGCTGATAGAAACACCATATATTTT. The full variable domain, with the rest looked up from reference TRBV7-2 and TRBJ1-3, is GAGVSQSPSNKVTEKGKDVELRCDPISGHTALYWYRQSLGQGLEFLIYFQGNSAPDKSGLPSDRFSAERTGGSVSTLTIQRTQQEDSAVYLCASSLRAADRNTIYFGEGSWLTVV.

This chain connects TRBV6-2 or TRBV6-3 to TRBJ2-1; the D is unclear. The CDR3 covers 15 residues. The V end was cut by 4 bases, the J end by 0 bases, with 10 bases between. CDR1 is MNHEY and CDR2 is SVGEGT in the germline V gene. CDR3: CASSWALSSYNEQFF. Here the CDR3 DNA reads TGTGCCAGCAGTTGGGCCCTGAGCTCCTACAATGAGCAGTTCTTC.

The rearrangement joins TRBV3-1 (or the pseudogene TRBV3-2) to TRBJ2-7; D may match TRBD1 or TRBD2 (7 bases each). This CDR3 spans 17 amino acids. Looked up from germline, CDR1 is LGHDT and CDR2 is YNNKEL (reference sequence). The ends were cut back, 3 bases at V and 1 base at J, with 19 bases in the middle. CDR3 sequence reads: CASSQSIGGDRSYEQYF. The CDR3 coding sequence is TGTGCCAGCAGCCAGTCAATAGGGGGGGACAGATCCTACGAGCAGTACTTC.

The DNA of the CDR3 is TGCGCCAGCACCGTTGACAGGGTGAATTCACCCCTCCACTTT. Protein sequence: CASTVDRVNSPLHF. The V call is TRBV5-1, the J call TRBJ1-6, with 7 bases lining up with TRBD1. Germline loops: CDR1 SGHRS, CDR2 YFSETQ. V dropped 6 bases and J dropped 7; count of bases not matched to a gene: 7. The CDR3 runs 14 residues.

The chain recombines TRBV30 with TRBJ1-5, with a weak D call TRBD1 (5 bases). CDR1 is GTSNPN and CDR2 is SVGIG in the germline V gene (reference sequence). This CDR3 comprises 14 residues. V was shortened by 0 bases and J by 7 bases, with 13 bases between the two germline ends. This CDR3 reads CAWSVGRGGQPQHF. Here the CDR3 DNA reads TGTGCCTGGAGTGTAGGGCGGGGGGGACAGCCCCAGCATTTT.

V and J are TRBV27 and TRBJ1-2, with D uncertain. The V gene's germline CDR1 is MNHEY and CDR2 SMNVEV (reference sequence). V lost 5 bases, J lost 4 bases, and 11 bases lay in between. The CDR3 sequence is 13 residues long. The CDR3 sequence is CASSRYGPYGYTF. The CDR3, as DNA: TGTGCCAGCAGTAGGTACGGACCCTATGGCTACACCTTC.

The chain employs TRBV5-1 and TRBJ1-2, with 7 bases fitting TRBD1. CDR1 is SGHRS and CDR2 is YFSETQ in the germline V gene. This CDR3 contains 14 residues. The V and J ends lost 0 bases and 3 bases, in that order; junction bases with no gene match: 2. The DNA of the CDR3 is TGCGCCAGCAGCTTGGCAGGGGGTGACTATGGCTACACCTTC. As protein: CASSLAGGDYGYTF.

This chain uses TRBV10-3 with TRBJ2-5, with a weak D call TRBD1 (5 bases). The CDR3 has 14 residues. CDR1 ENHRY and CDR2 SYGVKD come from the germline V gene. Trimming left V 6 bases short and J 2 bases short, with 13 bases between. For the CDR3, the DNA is TGTGCCATCAGAAGCCCGGACATACAAGAGACCCAGTACTTC. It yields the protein CAIRSPDIQETQYF.

CDR3: CASSFRIGTSVYEQYF. The CDR3 DNA follows: TGTGCCAGCAGCTTTCGAATCGGGACTAGTGTATACGAGCAGTACTTC. J is TRBJ2-7 and V is TRBV7-2, with TRBD2 matching 8 bases. Looked up from germline, CDR1 is SGHTA and CDR2 is FQGNSA. Germline trimming cut 3 bases from V and 4 bases from J; bases unmatched to any gene: 11. This CDR3 is 16 amino acids long.

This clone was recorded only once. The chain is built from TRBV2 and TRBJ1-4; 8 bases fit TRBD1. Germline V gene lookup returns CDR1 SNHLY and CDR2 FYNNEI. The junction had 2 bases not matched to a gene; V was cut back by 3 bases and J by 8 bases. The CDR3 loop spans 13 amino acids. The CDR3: CASSDRGREKLFF. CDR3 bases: TGTGCCAGCAGTGACAGGGGGCGCGAAAAACTGTTTTTT.